Listed here is a single TCR beta chain. The CDR3 length is 16 residues. Germline V lookup: CDR1 SGHDN, CDR2 FVKESK. Trimming at V came to 5 bases and at J to 6 bases, leaving 12 bases not matched to a gene. The sample belongs to a study of blood T cell repertoires in COVID-19. About the study: Specimens from acute and convalescent COVID-19 originated in the United States, Italy and Spain. PBMCs, B-cell-depleted T cells, or T cells provided the cDNA or gDNA that made up the material.

Sequencing used immunoSEQ multiplex PCR; TCRdb keeps in-frame clones, though not all of them. The sample includes roughly 45,000 clones, 86% of them seen just once. This rearrangement joins TRBV14 to TRBJ2-3; TRBD1 agrees at 9 bases. The receptor was derived from a man in his 60s with active COVID-19. Sequenced: peripheral blood. Written as DNA, the CDR3 is TGTGCCAGCAGCAAGGGGACAGGGTTACGGACGGATACGCAGTATTTT. It translates to CASSKGTGLRTDTQYF. Based on the CDR3 plus reference TRBV14 and TRBJ2-3, the full variable domain is EAGVTQFPSHSVIEKGQTVTLRCDPISGHDNLYWYRRVMGKEIKFLLHFVKESKQDESGMPNNRFLAERTGGTYSTLKVQPAELEDSGVYFCASSKGTGLRTDTQYFGPGTRLTVL.